This is a list of T cell receptor beta chains from one sample in a study of vaccination and CD4 T cells after COVID-19. What these receptors recognize is not known. MiXCR, run by TCRdb on the PCR reads, gives a single entry per CDR3 protein. This sample carries under 25,000 distinct CDR3 sequences, under 40% of them seen once, and the ten largest clones take under 10%. The sequenced sample was CD4+ T cells from blood, cultured in vitro, obtained about 7 months after SARS-CoV-2 vaccination. These receptors came from a human donor who had recovered from COVID-19. Both conserved end residues are part of each CDR3. The D gene is left open where the match is weak. The size of a clone is reported for some rows only, either as once, few or many, or as a class for expanded clones.

v_gene	j_gene	abundance	d_gene	CDR3nt	CDR3aa
TRBV10-3	TRBJ2-1	.	.	TGTGCCATCAGTTTCGCCCGACTACAAAACAATGAGCAGTTCTTC	CAISFARLQNNEQFF
TRBV20-1	TRBJ2-5	once	TRBD2	TGCAGTGCTAGGAAATTTACTAGCGGGCTTAGGGAGACCCAGTACTTC	CSARKFTSGLRETQYF
TRBV2	TRBJ1-5	few	TRBD1	TGTGCCAGCAGCGATACAGGGGGCCGTCAGCCCCAGCATTTT	CASSDTGGRQPQHF
TRBV20-1	TRBJ2-3	few	TRBD2	TGCAGTGCTCTAGGCGGGAGCCGAGGTTATACAGGCGCAGATACGCAGTATTTT	CSALGGSRGYTGADTQYF
TRBV7-3	TRBJ2-1	few	.	TGTGCCAGCAGCCCCGACGCCGAGGGACGGCGGTTCTTC	CASSPDAEGRRFF
TRBV6-2/TRBV6-3	TRBJ2-7	.	.	TGTGCCAGCAGTTCCCGACTTGGCGGTTACGAGCAGTACTTC	CASSSRLGGYEQYF
TRBV15	TRBJ1-5	medium-sized	.	TGTGCCACCAGCAGAGATGCACAGCCCCAGCATTTT	CATSRDAQPQHF
TRBV20-1	TRBJ1-5	.	.	TGCAGTACTAGGCAGGGGAGCAATCAGCCCCAGCATTTT	CSTRQGSNQPQHF
TRBV20-1	TRBJ2-1	.	TRBD2	TGCAGTGCGCCCGGGACTAGCGGGGGGGACAATGAGCAGTTCTTC	CSAPGTSGGDNEQFF
TRBV20-1	TRBJ2-7	.	TRBD1	TGCAGTGCTAGAGGACAGGGCCCCTACGAGCAGTACTTC	CSARGQGPYEQYF
TRBV6-5	TRBJ2-7	.	.	TGTGCCAGCAGTTCCGGTGAGGCGCAGCCGTACTTC	CASSSGEAQPYF
TRBV11-2	TRBJ2-1	.	.	TGTGCCAGCAGCTTAGTTAGGACAGCTAATGAGCAGTTCTTC	CASSLVRTANEQFF
TRBV6-5	TRBJ2-3	.	.	TGTGCCAGCAGCTACGTCACAGATACGCAGTATTTT	CASSYVTDTQYF
TRBV20-1	TRBJ2-7	few	.	TGCAGTGCTACCCGCGGTAACGAGCAGTACTTC	CSATRGNEQYF
TRBV7-8	TRBJ2-7	.	TRBD1	TGTGCCAGCAGCTTAGCTTACAAGGACAGGGGGCGAGAGCAGTACTTC	CASSLAYKDRGREQYF
TRBV10-3	TRBJ1-2	.	.	TGTGCCATCAGTGGTACGGGTAACAAGGACTATGGCTACACCTTC	CAISGTGNKDYGYTF
TRBV15	TRBJ2-7	medium-sized	.	TGTGCCACCAGAGCAGCTCTCCTCTCCTACGAGCAGTACTTC	CATRAALLSYEQYF
TRBV15	TRBJ1-5	.	TRBD1	TGTGCCACCAGCAGACTCCGGGACAGACAATTCTATAGCAATCAGCCCCAGCATTTT	CATSRLRDRQFYSNQPQHF
TRBV5-1	TRBJ2-5	.	.	TGCGCCAGCAGCTTGGACGTAGGGGGGAGTGAGACCCAGTACTTC	CASSLDVGGSETQYF
TRBV20-1	TRBJ2-6	.	.	TGCAGTGCGGCGGAGGCCTCTGGGGCCAACGTCCTGACTTTC	CSAAEASGANVLTF
TRBV20-1	TRBJ2-3	once	TRBD2	TGCAGTGCTACCCCCTCTAGCGGGAGGTTCGCAGATACGCAGTATTTT	CSATPSSGRFADTQYF
TRBV4-1	TRBJ2-4	.	.	TGCGCCAGCAGCCAAGGGCAGGGGGGAGTGTCCCGCATTCAGTACTTC	CASSQGQGGVSRIQYF
TRBV7-2	TRBJ1-5	.	TRBD1	TGTGCCAGCAGCCCGGACAGGAATCAGCCCCAGCATTTT	CASSPDRNQPQHF
TRBV7-3	TRBJ2-3	.	TRBD1	TGTGCCAGCAGCTTATCGGGGACAGGGCAATGGCCAGATACGCAGTATTTT	CASSLSGTGQWPDTQYF
TRBV19	TRBJ2-3	.	.	TGTGCCAGTAGGGCAGGGGTCACAGATACGCAGTATTTT	CASRAGVTDTQYF
TRBV7-9	TRBJ2-2	.	.	TGTGCCAGCAGCCCACAGGGAGGGGAGCTGTTTTTT	CASSPQGGELFF
TRBV20-1	TRBJ2-1	.	.	TGCAGTGCTAGAGGGCCGGGGATCCATGAGCAGTTCTTC	CSARGPGIHEQFF
TRBV27	TRBJ2-5	.	TRBD1	TGTGCCAGCAGTTGGGACAGAGAAGAGACCCAGTACTTC	CASSWDREETQYF
TRBV4-3	TRBJ2-7	.	.	TGCGCCAGCAGCCAAGAGGTGCGACAGGAGGGGTACGAGCAGTACTTC	CASSQEVRQEGYEQYF
TRBV28	TRBJ1-5	.	.	TGTGCCAGCAGTTTAGGACGGAGCGGGCCCCAGCATTTT	CASSLGRSGPQHF
TRBV20-1	TRBJ2-4	.	TRBD2	TGCAGTGCCCCCGCGGGGGGAAACATTCAGTACTTC	CSAPAGGNIQYF
TRBV24-1	TRBJ1-2	.	.	TGTGCCACCAGTGCTACTAGCCTCGGGGGCTACACCTTC	CATSATSLGGYTF
TRBV20-1	TRBJ2-1	.	.	TGCAGTGCCAAGGGGGGCGGGACCAACAATGAGCAGTTCTTC	CSAKGGGTNNEQFF
TRBV7-8	TRBJ2-5	few	.	TGTGCCAGCAGCTTAATCGAAGGGACCCAGTACTTC	CASSLIEGTQYF
TRBV28	TRBJ2-5	.	TRBD2	TGTGCCAGCCTTAGCGGGGGGCAAGAGACCCAGTACTTC	CASLSGGQETQYF
TRBV7-9	TRBJ2-2	few	.	TGTGCCAGCAGCTTACTAGTTACCGGGGAGCTGTTTTTT	CASSLLVTGELFF
TRBV20-1	TRBJ2-7	.	.	TGCAGTGCTAGTTCAGGGTTGGGCCCTGTACAGGACGAGCAGTACTTC	CSASSGLGPVQDEQYF
TRBV6-1	TRBJ2-6	few	TRBD1	TGTGCCAGCAGTGAAAAGAGGGGGCGGGGGGCCAACGTCCTGACTTTC	CASSEKRGRGANVLTF
TRBV28	TRBJ1-1	few	.	TGTGCCAGCAACTACAACATGAACACTGAAGCTTTCTTT	CASNYNMNTEAFF
TRBV6-1	TRBJ2-5	few	TRBD1	TGTGCCAGCAGTGACAGGGGGCAAGTGACCCAGTACTTC	CASSDRGQVTQYF
TRBV25-1	TRBJ2-7	.	TRBD2	TGTGCCAGCAGTGAGGAGGGCGGGAGGGGGGTCCACTACGAGCAGTACTTC	CASSEEGGRGVHYEQYF
TRBV12-3/TRBV12-4	TRBJ2-5	.	.	TGTGCCAGCAGTTTAAGGGCTCAAGAGACCCAGTACTTC	CASSLRAQETQYF
TRBV5-4	TRBJ1-2	.	TRBD1	TGTGCCAGCAGCCCCGGGACAGGAAACTATGGCTACACCTTC	CASSPGTGNYGYTF
TRBV15	TRBJ2-7	few	TRBD2	TGTGCCACCAGCAGAGGAGCGGGAGGGTCTCGGTACTTC	CATSRGAGGSRYF
TRBV7-2	TRBJ2-7	few	.	TGTGCCAGCAGCTTAACGACGGGACGGGTCTACGAGCAGTACTTC	CASSLTTGRVYEQYF
TRBV6-5	TRBJ2-3	few	TRBD2	TGTGCCAGCAGTTACCGGACTAGCGGGCACACAGATACGCAGTATTTT	CASSYRTSGHTDTQYF